Listed below are T cell receptor beta chains from one sample, sequenced in a study of Ad26.COV2.S vaccination and SARS-CoV-2 variants. Produced via immunoSEQ multiplex PCR; TCRdb's table is partial and in-frame only. The table records fewer than 400,000 clones, around four fifths of them present only once. The material sequenced was peripheral blood, taken in a trial of Ad26.COV2.S vaccine versus placebo. The receptors were gathered from a person aged 18-65 years who received the Ad26.COV2.S COVID-19 vaccine or a placebo. CDR3s include the opening cysteine and the closing phenylalanine or tryptophan. Each record gives: V gene, D gene, J gene, clone size, CDR3 protein, CDR3 DNA. The D gene is left open where the match is weak. For some rows the clone size is stated as once, few or many, or as a class when expanded; others skip it.

V gene: TRBV5-1
D gene: NA
J gene: TRBJ2-3
clone size: NA
CDR3 protein: CASSLALRGVIRADTQYF
CDR3 DNA: TGCGCCAGCAGCTTGGCTTTGCGGGGCGTAATTAGAGCAGATACGCAGTATTTT

V gene: TRBV29-1
D gene: NA
J gene: TRBJ2-1
clone size: NA
CDR3 protein: CSVDNWAGSVSYNEQFF
CDR3 DNA: TGCAGCGTTGATAACTGGGCAGGTTCAGTCTCCTACAATGAGCAGTTCTTC

V gene: TRBV6-1
D gene: NA
J gene: TRBJ1-4
clone size: NA
CDR3 protein: CASSEEPWANEKLFF
CDR3 DNA: TGTGCCAGCAGTGAAGAACCGTGGGCTAATGAAAAACTGTTTTTT

V gene: TRBV28
D gene: NA
J gene: TRBJ1-6
clone size: NA
CDR3 protein: CASRTTGGSWNSPLHF
CDR3 DNA: TGTGCCAGCAGGACAACAGGAGGGAGCTGGAATTCACCCCTCCACTTT

V gene: TRBV13
D gene: TRBD2
J gene: TRBJ2-7
clone size: NA
CDR3 protein: CASSSRGLAYEQYF
CDR3 DNA: TGTGCCAGCAGCTCGCGGGGGTTAGCCTACGAGCAGTACTTC

V gene: TRBV7-2
D gene: TRBD1
J gene: TRBJ1-2
clone size: NA
CDR3 protein: CASSDQGGYGYTF
CDR3 DNA: TGTGCCAGCAGCGACCAGGGGGGTTATGGCTACACCTTC

V gene: TRBV5-6
D gene: NA
J gene: TRBJ2-2
clone size: NA
CDR3 protein: CASSFQGTGELFF
CDR3 DNA: TGTGCCAGCAGCTTCCAGGGGACCGGGGAGCTGTTTTTT

V gene: TRBV10-3
D gene: TRBD1
J gene: TRBJ2-5
clone size: once
CDR3 protein: CAISRQGRGQETQYF
CDR3 DNA: TGTGCCATCAGTAGACAGGGGAGAGGCCAAGAGACCCAGTACTTC

V gene: TRBV28
D gene: NA
J gene: TRBJ2-6
clone size: NA
CDR3 protein: CASSWAAGVGANVLTF
CDR3 DNA: TGTGCCAGCAGTTGGGCTGCAGGGGTTGGGGCCAACGTCCTGACTTTC

V gene: TRBV4-2
D gene: NA
J gene: TRBJ2-7
clone size: NA
CDR3 protein: CASSQGPVNWDEQYF
CDR3 DNA: TGTGCCAGCAGCCAAGGTCCGGTCAACTGGGACGAGCAGTACTTC

V gene: TRBV9
D gene: NA
J gene: TRBJ2-1
clone size: NA
CDR3 protein: CASSAAKRPTGHNNEQFF
CDR3 DNA: TGTGCCAGCAGCGCCGCGAAAAGACCTACGGGACACAACAATGAGCAGTTCTTC

V gene: TRBV7-9
D gene: NA
J gene: TRBJ2-2
clone size: once
CDR3 protein: CASSYGARIGELFF
CDR3 DNA: TGTGCCAGCAGCTACGGGGCAAGGATCGGGGAGCTGTTTTTT

V gene: TRBV5-6
D gene: TRBD2
J gene: TRBJ2-7
clone size: NA
CDR3 protein: CASSPAAGASYEQYF
CDR3 DNA: TGTGCCAGCAGTCCAGCGGCGGGAGCATCCTACGAGCAGTACTTC

V gene: TRBV12-3/TRBV12-4
D gene: NA
J gene: TRBJ1-5
clone size: NA
CDR3 protein: CASSLGTVQPQHF
CDR3 DNA: TGTGCCAGCAGTTTAGGCACGGTTCAGCCCCAGCATTTT

V gene: TRBV3-1/TRBV3-2
D gene: TRBD2
J gene: TRBJ2-1
clone size: few
CDR3 protein: CASSPTSGGDNEQFF
CDR3 DNA: TGTGCCAGCAGCCCGACTAGCGGGGGGGACAATGAGCAGTTCTTC

V gene: TRBV6-1
D gene: TRBD1
J gene: TRBJ2-1
clone size: NA
CDR3 protein: CASSEANRGAYNEQFF
CDR3 DNA: TGTGCCAGCAGTGAAGCAAACAGGGGAGCCTACAATGAGCAGTTCTTC

V gene: TRBV30
D gene: NA
J gene: TRBJ1-2
clone size: NA
CDR3 protein: CAWRRYYGYTF
CDR3 DNA: TGTGCCTGGAGACGTTACTATGGCTACACCTTC

V gene: TRBV9
D gene: NA
J gene: TRBJ2-5
clone size: NA
CDR3 protein: CASSVDAGRETQYF
CDR3 DNA: TGTGCCAGCAGCGTAGATGCGGGGAGAGAGACCCAGTACTTC

V gene: TRBV7-9
D gene: TRBD2
J gene: TRBJ2-6
clone size: few
CDR3 protein: CASSSSTAGGRSGANVLTF
CDR3 DNA: TGTGCCAGCAGCTCATCCACGGCGGGGGGCCGGTCTGGGGCCAACGTCCTGACTTTC

V gene: TRBV28
D gene: NA
J gene: TRBJ1-4
clone size: NA
CDR3 protein: CASSSRDATNEKLFF
CDR3 DNA: TGTGCCAGCAGTTCCCGAGACGCAACTAATGAAAAACTGTTTTTT

V gene: TRBV27
D gene: TRBD1
J gene: TRBJ2-5
clone size: NA
CDR3 protein: CASSKDRGGKTQYF
CDR3 DNA: TGTGCCAGCAGTAAAGACAGGGGAGGAAAGACCCAGTACTTC

V gene: TRBV28
D gene: TRBD1
J gene: TRBJ1-2
clone size: NA
CDR3 protein: CASRIQGAEGYTF
CDR3 DNA: TGTGCCAGCAGGATCCAGGGGGCGGAAGGCTACACCTTC

V gene: TRBV19
D gene: TRBD1
J gene: TRBJ1-1
clone size: NA
CDR3 protein: CASSKDRGSTEAFF
CDR3 DNA: TGTGCCAGTAGCAAAGACAGGGGGAGCACTGAAGCTTTCTTT

V gene: TRBV6-1
D gene: TRBD1
J gene: TRBJ1-4
clone size: NA
CDR3 protein: CASSDKTGGTNEKLFF
CDR3 DNA: TGTGCCAGCAGTGACAAGACAGGGGGAACTAATGAAAAACTGTTTTTT

V gene: TRBV6-1
D gene: NA
J gene: TRBJ1-5
clone size: NA
CDR3 protein: CASSELGLQPQHF
CDR3 DNA: TGTGCCAGCAGTGAGTTAGGACTTCAGCCCCAGCATTTT

V gene: TRBV6-5
D gene: NA
J gene: TRBJ1-1
clone size: once
CDR3 protein: CASSRGSDTEAFF
CDR3 DNA: TGTGCCAGCAGCCGCGGGTCCGACACTGAAGCTTTCTTT

V gene: TRBV7-3
D gene: TRBD1
J gene: TRBJ2-6
clone size: NA
CDR3 protein: CASSPTGAGANVLTF
CDR3 DNA: TGTGCCAGCAGCCCCACAGGGGCTGGGGCCAACGTCCTGACTTTC

V gene: TRBV27
D gene: NA
J gene: TRBJ2-7
clone size: NA
CDR3 protein: CASSLAATYEQYF
CDR3 DNA: TGTGCCAGCAGTTTAGCCGCTACCTACGAGCAGTACTTC

V gene: TRBV12-3/TRBV12-4
D gene: NA
J gene: TRBJ1-5
clone size: NA
CDR3 protein: CASRPYSNQPQHF
CDR3 DNA: TGTGCCAGCAGACCCTATAGCAATCAGCCCCAGCATTTT

V gene: TRBV10-3
D gene: TRBD2
J gene: TRBJ2-3
clone size: NA
CDR3 protein: CAITGLAGGPDTQYF
CDR3 DNA: TGTGCCATCACCGGACTAGCGGGGGGTCCAGATACGCAGTATTTT

V gene: TRBV19
D gene: NA
J gene: TRBJ1-6
clone size: NA
CDR3 protein: CASSMLGNSPLHF
CDR3 DNA: TGTGCCAGTAGTATGCTGGGTAATTCACCCCTCCACTTT

V gene: TRBV28
D gene: TRBD1
J gene: TRBJ1-1
clone size: NA
CDR3 protein: CASRLGQDEAFF
CDR3 DNA: TGTGCCAGCAGGCTAGGACAGGATGAAGCTTTCTTT

V gene: TRBV2
D gene: TRBD1
J gene: TRBJ1-6
clone size: NA
CDR3 protein: CASSVGRQGANSPLHF
CDR3 DNA: TGTGCCAGCAGTGTGGGAAGACAGGGGGCGAATTCACCCCTCCACTTT

V gene: TRBV5-1
D gene: NA
J gene: TRBJ1-2
clone size: once
CDR3 protein: CASSLLQGEINGYTF
CDR3 DNA: TGCGCCAGCAGCTTGCTTCAAGGGGAAATAAATGGCTACACCTTC

V gene: TRBV5-1
D gene: NA
J gene: TRBJ2-6
clone size: NA
CDR3 protein: CASSLGPGSGANVLTF
CDR3 DNA: TGCGCCAGCAGCTTGGGACCGGGCTCTGGGGCCAACGTCCTGACTTTC

V gene: TRBV9
D gene: NA
J gene: TRBJ1-2
clone size: NA
CDR3 protein: CASSPQPPQDYGYTF
CDR3 DNA: TGTGCCAGCAGCCCACAGCCCCCCCAGGACTATGGCTACACCTTC

V gene: TRBV6-6
D gene: NA
J gene: TRBJ1-1
clone size: NA
CDR3 protein: CASTDSSGVNTEAFF
CDR3 DNA: TGTGCCAGCACCGATTCCTCAGGGGTGAACACTGAAGCTTTCTTT

V gene: TRBV4-1
D gene: NA
J gene: TRBJ1-4
clone size: NA
CDR3 protein: CASSLESTNEKLFF
CDR3 DNA: TGCGCCAGCAGCCTTGAATCAACTAATGAAAAACTGTTTTTT

V gene: TRBV7-8
D gene: TRBD1
J gene: TRBJ1-3
clone size: NA
CDR3 protein: CASSPPGQVSGNTIYF
CDR3 DNA: TGTGCCAGCAGCCCACCGGGACAGGTCTCTGGAAACACCATATATTTT

V gene: TRBV6-5
D gene: NA
J gene: TRBJ2-2
clone size: NA
CDR3 protein: CASGRTGELFF
CDR3 DNA: TGTGCCAGCGGGCGCACCGGGGAGCTGTTTTTT

V gene: TRBV6-4
D gene: NA
J gene: TRBJ1-1
clone size: NA
CDR3 protein: CASSAGDGTEAFF
CDR3 DNA: TGTGCCAGCAGTGCGGGGGACGGCACTGAAGCTTTCTTT

V gene: TRBV19
D gene: NA
J gene: TRBJ2-2
clone size: NA
CDR3 protein: CASSIRGLSNTGELFF
CDR3 DNA: TGTGCCAGTAGTATAAGGGGCCTTTCGAACACCGGGGAGCTGTTTTTT

V gene: TRBV19
D gene: TRBD2
J gene: TRBJ2-7
clone size: NA
CDR3 protein: CASSFGGTYEQYF
CDR3 DNA: TGTGCCAGTAGTTTCGGGGGGACCTACGAGCAGTACTTC

V gene: TRBV28
D gene: NA
J gene: TRBJ1-6
clone size: NA
CDR3 protein: CASSLQGEVSPLHF
CDR3 DNA: TGTGCCAGCAGTTTACAGGGTGAAGTTTCACCCCTCCACTTT

V gene: TRBV7-7
D gene: NA
J gene: TRBJ2-2
clone size: NA
CDR3 protein: CASSPQGGASGELFF
CDR3 DNA: TGTGCTAGCAGCCCTCAAGGGGGGGCTTCGGGGGAGCTGTTTTTT

V gene: TRBV28
D gene: TRBD1
J gene: TRBJ2-7
clone size: NA
CDR3 protein: CASRWTGGPYEQYF
CDR3 DNA: TGTGCCAGCAGATGGACAGGGGGACCCTACGAGCAGTACTTC

V gene: TRBV5-1
D gene: NA
J gene: TRBJ2-2
clone size: NA
CDR3 protein: CASSTGAFRDTGELFF
CDR3 DNA: TGCGCCAGCAGCACCGGGGCCTTCCGGGACACCGGGGAGCTGTTTTTT

V gene: TRBV12-3/TRBV12-4
D gene: NA
J gene: TRBJ1-2
clone size: few
CDR3 protein: CASSLRESYGYTF
CDR3 DNA: TGTGCCAGCAGTTTGAGGGAGTCCTATGGCTACACCTTC